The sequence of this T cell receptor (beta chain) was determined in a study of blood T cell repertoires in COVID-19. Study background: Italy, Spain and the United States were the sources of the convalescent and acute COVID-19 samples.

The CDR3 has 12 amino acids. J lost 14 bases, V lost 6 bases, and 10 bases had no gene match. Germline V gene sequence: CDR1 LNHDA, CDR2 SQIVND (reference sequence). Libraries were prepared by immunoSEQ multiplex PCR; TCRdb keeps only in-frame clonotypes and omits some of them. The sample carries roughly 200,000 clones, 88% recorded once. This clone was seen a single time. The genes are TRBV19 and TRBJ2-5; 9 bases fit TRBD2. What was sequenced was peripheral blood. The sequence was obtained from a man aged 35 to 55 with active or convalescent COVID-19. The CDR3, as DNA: TGTGCCAGTAGCGGGACTAGCAGGGTGAGATACTTC. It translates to CASSGTSRVRYF.